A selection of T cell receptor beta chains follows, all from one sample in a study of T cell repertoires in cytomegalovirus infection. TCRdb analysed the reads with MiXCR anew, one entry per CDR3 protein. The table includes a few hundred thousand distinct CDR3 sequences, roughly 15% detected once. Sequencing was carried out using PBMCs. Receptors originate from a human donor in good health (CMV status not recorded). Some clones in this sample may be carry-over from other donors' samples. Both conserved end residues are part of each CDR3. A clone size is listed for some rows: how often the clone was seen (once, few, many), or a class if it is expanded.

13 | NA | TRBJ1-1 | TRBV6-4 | CASSRELNTEAFF
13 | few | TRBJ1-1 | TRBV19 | CASSILIGTEAFF
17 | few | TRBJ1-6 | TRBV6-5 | CASSYSRGGRGSSPLHF
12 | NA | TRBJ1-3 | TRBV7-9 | CASRRSSDTIYF
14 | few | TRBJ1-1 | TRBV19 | CASSMGGKVTEAFF
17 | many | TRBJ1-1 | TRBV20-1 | CSARVVRADRLNTEAFF
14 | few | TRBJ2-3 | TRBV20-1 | CSARVRVDTDTQYF
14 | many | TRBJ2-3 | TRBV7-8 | CASSSMTGPDTQYF
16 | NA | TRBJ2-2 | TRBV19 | CASRAQDRSYTGELFF
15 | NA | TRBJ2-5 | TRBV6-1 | CASKEAGGDQETQYF
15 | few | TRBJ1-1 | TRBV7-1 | CASSPPRPGIPEAFF
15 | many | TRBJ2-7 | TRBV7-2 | CASSPTSGRWREQYF
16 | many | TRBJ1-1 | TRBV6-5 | CASSSRLTAWNTEAFF
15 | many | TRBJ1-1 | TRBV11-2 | CASSLGTRMNTEAFF
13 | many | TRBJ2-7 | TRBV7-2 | CASSSGAYYEQYF
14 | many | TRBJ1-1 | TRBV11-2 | CASSPGIWTVEAFF
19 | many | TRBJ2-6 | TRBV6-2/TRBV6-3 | CASSYSIGGWATGANVLTF
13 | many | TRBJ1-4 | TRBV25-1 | CASSKSIPEKLFF
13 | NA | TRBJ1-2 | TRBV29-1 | CSVGSPPNYGYTF
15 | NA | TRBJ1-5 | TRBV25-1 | CASSGTGISNQPQHF
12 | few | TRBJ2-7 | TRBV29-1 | CSARGAVYEQYF
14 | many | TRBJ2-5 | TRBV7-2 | CASSSRKGGETQYF
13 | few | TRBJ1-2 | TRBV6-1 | CASSGLGGYGYTF
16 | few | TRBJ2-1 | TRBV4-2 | CASSQSSGSGRDEQFF
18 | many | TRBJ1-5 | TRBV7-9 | CASSPGGSGGNSNQPQHF
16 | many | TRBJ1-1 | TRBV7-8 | CASSLAPGVANTEAFF
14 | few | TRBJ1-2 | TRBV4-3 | CASSQDGSNYGYTF
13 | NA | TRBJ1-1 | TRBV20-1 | CSAIRGWNTEAFF
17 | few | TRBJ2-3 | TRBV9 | CASSARGGSRGTDTQYF
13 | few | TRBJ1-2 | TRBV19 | CASSMGGGYGYTF
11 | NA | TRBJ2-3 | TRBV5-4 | CASTPVNTQYF
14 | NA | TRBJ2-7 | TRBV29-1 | CSVGGAGDSYEQYF
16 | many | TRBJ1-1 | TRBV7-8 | CASSLDRGKRGTEAFF
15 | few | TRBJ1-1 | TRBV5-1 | CASSLLGTMNTEAFF
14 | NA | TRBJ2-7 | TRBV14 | CASSHGGGPYEQYF
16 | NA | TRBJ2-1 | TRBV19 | CASSPRETSGYNEQFF
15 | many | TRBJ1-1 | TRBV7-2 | CASSPRARAVTEAFF
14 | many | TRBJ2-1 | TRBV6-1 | CASSTHRGDNEQFF
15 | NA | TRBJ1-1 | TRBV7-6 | CASSPGRGGNTEAFF
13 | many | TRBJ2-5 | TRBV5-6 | CASSLKEQETQYF
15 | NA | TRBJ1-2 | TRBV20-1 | CSAHSRRGGADGYTF